This section outlines one T cell receptor beta chain sequence together with its context. Its antigen is undetermined. Template switching added a universal primer site; cDNA carried unique molecular identifiers. Each CDR3 protein is one row after TCRdb ran MiXCR on the 5' RACE reads. The sample has 700,000 or so distinct CDR3 sequences; less than 10% are singletons. This specimen belongs to a study of identical twins. Healthy Caucasians, and only they, were the donors. Trimming cost V 7 bases and J 6 bases, with 11 bases left between them. The CDR3 extends over 11 amino acids. Per germline, CDR1 SQVTM and CDR2 ANQGSEA. Findings of the study overall: Twins' excess sharing was less marked for out-of-frame beta sequences. Among out-of-frame alpha sequences shared by twins, low generation probability occurred in excess.

These data also featured in a second study, about yellow fever vaccine responses in identical twins.

The receptor's source is a young woman in good health. V and J are TRBV29-1 and TRBJ2-3, with D maybe TRBD2 (5 bases). The specimen sequenced was PBMCs. The CDR3 DNA follows: TGCAGCGGAATAATAGCGGATACGCAGTATTTT. Residues: CSGIIADTQYF.